Presented here are 19 T cell receptor beta chains from one specimen sequenced in a study of memory B cells and T cells in multiple sclerosis (dated by TCRdb to 2016 to 2018). The library was produced with the immunoSEQ multiplex PCR assay. As stored in TCRdb, this immuneACCESS dataset retains in-frame rearrangements with V and J assigned. A fraction of the clones does not appear; measured against another copy, unresolved V genes explain less than half of the discrepancy, and the remainder lacks a known reason. The sample yields roughly 14,000 clones; 69% were counted once. Clones ranked in the top ten supply 2.3% of the sample. Sequenced material: memory (CD45RO+) CD4+ T cells from blood. Read against the paper, the sample's cell subset or site label means: CD45RO+ memory T cells sorted from peripheral blood. The receptor source for this set is a human donor with multiple sclerosis.

The chain uses TRBV11-2 and TRBJ1-2; D may be TRBD1 (5 bases). Germline loops: CDR1 SGHAT, CDR2 FQNNGV. The ends were cut back, 4 bases at V and 4 bases at J, with 16 bases in the middle. The CDR3 spans 15 residues. The CDR3 sequence is CASSSLQGWSYGYTF. The CDR3 DNA sequence: TGTGCCAGCAGCTCCCTGCAGGGTTGGAGCTATGGCTACACCTTC.

The chain links TRBV6-1 to TRBJ2-3, with TRBD2 matching over 8 bases. The CDR3 is 13 amino acids. The ends lost 8 bases at V and 4 bases at J; junction bases unmatched: 5. Germline CDR1 and CDR2: MNHNS and SASEGT. CDR3 DNA: TGTGCCAGCGGGACTAGTCACCCAGATACGCAGTATTTT. Protein product: CASGTSHPDTQYF.

The sample holds a few counts of this clone. V is TRBV2 and J is TRBJ2-7; D is perhaps TRBD1 (5 bases). V was cut by 7 bases and J by 6 bases, with 16 bases left in between. The CDR3 has 13 amino acids. Germline V lookup: CDR1 SNHLY, CDR2 FYNNEI. The CDR3 here is CASKSFRAGEQYF. The CDR3 bases are TGTGCCAGCAAGTCTTTCAGGGCCGGCGAGCAGTACTTC. Drawing the rest from reference TRBV2 and TRBJ2-7, the complete variable domain is EPEVTQTPSHQVTQMGQEVILRCVPISNHLYFYWYRQILGQKVEFLVSFYNNEISEKSEIFDDQFSVERPDGSNFTLKIRSTKLEDSAMYFCASKSFRAGEQYFGPGTRLTVT.

V gene TRBV19 combines with J gene TRBJ2-6; maybe TRBD2 (6 bases). V was trimmed by 7 bases and J by 4 bases, leaving 11 bases between them. The germline V gene has CDR1 LNHDA and CDR2 SQIVND (reference sequence). The CDR3 length is 14 residues. The CDR3 spells CASTGGKGANVLTF. CDR3 DNA sequence: TGTGCCAGTACTGGGGGGAAGGGGGCCAACGTCCTGACTTTC.

J is TRBJ2-7 and V is TRBV10-3; 8 nucleotides line up with TRBD1. After removal of 5 bases from V and 5 bases from J, the junction contained 11 bases not matched to a gene. Per germline, CDR1 ENHRY and CDR2 SYGVKD. This CDR3 is built from 15 residues. The CDR3 nucleotides are TGTGCCATCAGTTTAGACAGGGGAGTCACCCACGAGCAGTACTTC. Translation: CAISLDRGVTHEQYF.

The chain combines TRBV19 with TRBJ2-4, with TRBD1 matching 9 bases. V dropped 5 bases and J dropped 5; count of bases not matched to a gene: 7. This CDR3 region has 15 residues. The V gene's germline CDR1 is LNHDA and CDR2 SQIVND (reference sequence). The CDR3 sequence: CASSVRQGVENIQYF. The CDR3 DNA is TGTGCCAGTAGTGTGAGACAGGGGGTCGAAAACATTCAGTACTTC.

CDR3 protein: CASVRSQGPYGYTF. The CDR3 nucleotides read TGTGCCAGTGTGCGCTCACAGGGGCCTTATGGCTACACCTTC. This rearrangement joins TRBV2 to TRBJ1-2; the match to TRBD1 covers 7 bases. Per the germline V gene, CDR1 is SNHLY and CDR2 is FYNNEI. With 9 bases clipped from V and 5 bases from J, the junction kept 12 bases outside the gene matches. CDR3 length: 14 amino acids.

V and J are TRBV5-4 and TRBJ1-2; 8 bases map to TRBD1. The V gene end was trimmed by 0 bases and the J gene end by 4 bases; junction bases not matched to a gene: 5. There are 15 residues in the CDR3. Germline CDR1 and CDR2: SGHNT and YYREEE (reference sequence). The CDR3 DNA reads as TGTGCCAGCAGCTTGGAGACAGGGGCGGCCTATGGCTACACCTTC. Its protein is CASSLETGAAYGYTF.

This clone was counted only a few times. The CDR3 sequence: CASSRLAGSTDTQYF. The CDR3 DNA is TGCGCCAGCAGCCGACTAGCGGGGAGCACAGATACGCAGTATTTT. The rearrangement joins TRBV5-1 to TRBJ2-3, with 11 bases identical to TRBD2. Per germline, CDR1 SGHRS and CDR2 YFSETQ. The V and J ends lost 4 bases and 0 bases, in that order; junction bases with no gene match: 1. The CDR3 is 15 amino acids.

The chain links TRBV5-4 to TRBJ2-1; 7 bases map to TRBD2. With V trimmed by 3 bases and J by 7 bases, 7 bases remained unmatched. Germline V CDR1 and CDR2: SGHNT, YYREEE (reference sequence). The CDR3 runs 14 residues. CDR3 region: CASSSPGLPNEQFF. For the CDR3, the DNA is TGTGCCAGCAGCTCACCGGGACTACCGAATGAGCAGTTCTTC. Looking up the rest from reference TRBV5-4 and TRBJ2-1 gives the full variable domain: ETGVTQSPTHLIKTRGQQVTLRCSSQSGHNTVSWYQQALGQGPQFIFQYYREEENGRGNFPPRFSGLQFPNYSSELNVNALELDDSALYLCASSSPGLPNEQFFGPGTRLTVL.

There are a few counts of this clone. The chain joins TRBV27 to TRBJ2-2; D may be TRBD2 (5 bases). The CDR3 loop spans 16 amino acids. V was pared by 3 bases and J by 5 bases, with 16 bases between. The V gene's germline CDR1 is MNHEY and CDR2 SMNVEV (reference sequence). In nucleotides, the CDR3 is TGTGCCAGCAGTTTTTTGGACTTGGGGATGACCGGGGAGCTGTTTTTT. Its protein is CASSFLDLGMTGELFF.

J is TRBJ1-6 and V is TRBV2; D unclear. Looked up from germline, CDR1 is SNHLY and CDR2 is FYNNEI. This CDR3 comprises 15 residues. Trimming shortened V by 8 bases and J by 7 bases, and 18 bases separated the two germline ends. CDR3 sequence (DNA): TGTGCCAGCTGGGTGGACTCATTTCGGAATTCACCCCTCCACTTT. Residues: CASWVDSFRNSPLHF.

About this clone itself: Other DNA sequences in the sample encode the same CDR3. The rearrangement uses TRBV15 and TRBJ1-2; TRBD1 might be the D (6 bases). Trimming removed 0 bases at V and 10 bases at J, with 12 bases between. Germline CDR1 is LNHNV and CDR2 is YYDKDF (reference sequence). The CDR3 length is 13 residues. The CDR3 DNA sequence: TGTGCCACCAGCAGAGACGGGACATTTTACTACACCTTC. Encoded protein: CATSRDGTFYYTF.

J is TRBJ1-1 and V is TRBV6-5; D may be TRBD1 (5 bases). This CDR3 region has 15 residues. Germline CDR1 reads MNHEY; CDR2 reads SVGAGI. The ends were cut back, 2 bases at V and 5 bases at J, with 15 bases in the middle. The DNA for the CDR3 is TGTGCCAGCAGTTACCAGTGGGGGGTGGGGACTGAAGCTTTCTTT. This gives the protein CASSYQWGVGTEAFF.

V and J are TRBV19 and TRBJ2-1; 7 bases line up with TRBD2. The V gene's germline CDR1 is LNHDA and CDR2 SQIVND (reference sequence). The V segment lost 7 bases and the J segment 7 bases; nucleotides outside the gene matches: 4. The CDR3 has 12 amino acids. CDR3 DNA: TGTGCCAGTAACTCGCGGGGGAATGAGCAGTTCTTC. Residues: CASNSRGNEQFF.

This clone has only one observation. The chain combines TRBV6-5 with TRBJ2-1, with TRBD1 matching 7 bases. This CDR3 is built from 15 residues. V lost 5 bases and J lost 9; bases outside the gene matches: 13. CDR1 is MNHEY, CDR2 SVGAGI, per germline. CDR3 sequence: CASSHRDRLGGEQFF. DNA of the CDR3: TGTGCCAGCAGTCACCGGGACAGATTAGGGGGTGAGCAGTTCTTC.

This clone was recorded a few times. This sample includes further DNA sequences coding for the same CDR3. CDR3 coding DNA: TGTGCCAGCAGACCGGGACAGGGAAACACCATATATTTT. This gives the protein CASRPGQGNTIYF. V usage is TRBV7-9 and J usage is TRBJ1-3, with 7 bases fitting TRBD1. This CDR3 contains 13 residues. The V gene's germline CDR1 is SEHNR and CDR2 FQNEAQ (reference sequence). V dropped 6 bases and J dropped 4; count of bases not matched to a gene: 3.

The V and J genes are TRBV5-4 and TRBJ1-2, with 7 bases identical to TRBD1. Trimming removed 4 bases from V and 3 bases from J; junction bases left unmatched: 6. CDR3 length equals 14 residues. Germline V gene data show CDR1 as SGHNT and CDR2 as YYREEE (reference sequence). The CDR3 loop reads CASSTQGGDYGYTF. The CDR3 DNA reads as TGTGCCAGCAGCACGCAAGGGGGCGACTATGGCTACACCTTC.

The chain has TRBV19 and TRBJ1-4, with TRBD1 identical over 7 bases. Germline V lookup: CDR1 LNHDA, CDR2 SQIVND (reference sequence). The CDR3 is 14 amino acids. V shed 5 bases and J 7 bases; nucleotides not matched to a gene: 7. The CDR3 spells CASSVRDRVEKLFF. The CDR3 bases are TGTGCCAGTAGTGTCCGGGACAGAGTTGAAAAACTGTTTTTT.